This T cell receptor beta chain was recorded in a study of blood T cell repertoires in COVID-19. V was pared by 0 bases and J by 3 bases, with 14 bases between. CDR1 is LNHDA, CDR2 SQIVND, per germline (reference sequence). CDR3 size: 16 residues. Using immunoSEQ multiplex PCR, the repertoire was profiled, and TCRdb retains in-frame clones only, with some absent. Of 150,000 to 200,000 clones listed, around 82% were seen once; the top ten hold approximately 6.8%. The TCR sequence derives from a woman in her forties with COVID-19, enrolled during active disease. Sequenced material: peripheral blood. V usage is TRBV19 and J usage is TRBJ1-1; the D gene is possibly TRBD1 (6 bases). The CDR3 coding sequence is TGTGCCAGTAGTATAGATCACTGGGGGCCGGACACTGAAGCTTTCTTT. Translation gives CASSIDHWGPDTEAFF. The variable domain in full, completed from reference TRBV19 and TRBJ1-1, reads DGGITQSPKYLFRKEGQNVTLSCEQNLNHDAMYWYRQDPGQGLRLIYYSQIVNDFQKGDIAEGYSVSREKKESFPLTVTSAQKNPTAFYLCASSIDHWGPDTEAFFGQGTRLTVV.